This section outlines one T cell receptor beta chain sequence together with its context. The antigen is not known. Clones were sequenced by immunoSEQ multiplex PCR, and TCRdb holds only the in-frame ones, with some missing. The data show around 170,000 clones, with almost 90% seen just once and roughly 10% held by the top ten. The data are from a study of T cell responses to AZD1222 COVID-19 vaccine. Findings and caveats of the study: Vaccine-related CD4 TCRs covered spike, predominating at 160-218 and 743-854. Per reports, nearly half of all spike-specific TCRs target regions that are unmutated in variants. Repertoire sampling occurred only after the peak T cell response.

The study pooled second doses at about 4 or about 12 weeks. Trimming stripped 2 bases from V and 0 bases from J, with 17 bases between. CDR1 is SGHVS and CDR2 is FQNEAQ in the germline V gene. The CDR3 runs to 18 residues. This receptor was taken from an adult who received the AZD1222 COVID-19 vaccine. The V gene is TRBV7-8, the J gene TRBJ2-1; D perhaps matches TRBD1 (6 bases). The sequencing used peripheral blood, collected 28 days after the second AZD1222 dose. The chain's CDR3 is CASSLSSRDKYSYNEQFF. The CDR3 region has the DNA TGTGCCAGCAGCTTATCCTCCCGGGACAAATACTCCTACAATGAGCAGTTCTTC.